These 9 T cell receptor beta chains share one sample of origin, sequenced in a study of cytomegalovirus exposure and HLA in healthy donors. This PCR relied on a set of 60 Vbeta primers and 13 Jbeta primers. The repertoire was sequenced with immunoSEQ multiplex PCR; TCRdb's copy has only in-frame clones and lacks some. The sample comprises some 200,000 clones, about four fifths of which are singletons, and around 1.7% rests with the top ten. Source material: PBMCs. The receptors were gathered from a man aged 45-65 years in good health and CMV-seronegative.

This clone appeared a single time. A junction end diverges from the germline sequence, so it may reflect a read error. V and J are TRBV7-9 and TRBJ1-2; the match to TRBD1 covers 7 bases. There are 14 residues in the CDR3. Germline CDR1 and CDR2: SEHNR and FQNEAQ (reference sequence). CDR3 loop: CSSSPWKTGDGYTF. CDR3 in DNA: TGTTCCAGCAGCCCCTGGAAAACAGGGGATGGCTACACCTTC.

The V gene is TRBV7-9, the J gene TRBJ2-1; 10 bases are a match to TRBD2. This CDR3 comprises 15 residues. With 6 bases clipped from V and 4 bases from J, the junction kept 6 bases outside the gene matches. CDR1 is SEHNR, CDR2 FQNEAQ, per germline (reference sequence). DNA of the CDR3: TGTGCCAGCAGGACAGCGGGGGGGACGTACAATGAGCAGTTCTTC. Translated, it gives CASRTAGGTYNEQFF. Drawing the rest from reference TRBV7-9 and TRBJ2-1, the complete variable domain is DTGVSQNPRHKITKRGQNVTFRCDPISEHNRLYWYRQTLGQGPEFLTYFQNEAQLEKSRLLSDRFSAERPKGSFSTLEIQRTEQGDSAMYLCASRTAGGTYNEQFFGPGTRLTVL.

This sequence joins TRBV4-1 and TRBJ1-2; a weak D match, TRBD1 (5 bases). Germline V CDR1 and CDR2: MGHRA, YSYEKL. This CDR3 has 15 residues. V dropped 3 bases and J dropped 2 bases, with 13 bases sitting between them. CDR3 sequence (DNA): TGCGCCAGCAGCCATGGGGGACTCATGAACTATGGCTACACCTTC. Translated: CASSHGGLMNYGYTF.

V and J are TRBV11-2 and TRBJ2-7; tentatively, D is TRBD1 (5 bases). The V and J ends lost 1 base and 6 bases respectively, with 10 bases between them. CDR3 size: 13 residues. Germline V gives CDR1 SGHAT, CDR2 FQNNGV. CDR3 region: CASSLGGAGEQYF. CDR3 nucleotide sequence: TGTGCCAGCAGCTTAGGGGGCGCCGGCGAGCAGTACTTC.

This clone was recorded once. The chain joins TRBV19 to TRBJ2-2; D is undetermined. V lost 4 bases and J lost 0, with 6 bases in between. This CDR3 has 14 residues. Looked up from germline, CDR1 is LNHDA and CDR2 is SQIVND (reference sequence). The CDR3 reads CASSRAANTGELFF. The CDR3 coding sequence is TGTGCCAGTAGTAGGGCCGCGAACACCGGGGAGCTGTTTTTT.

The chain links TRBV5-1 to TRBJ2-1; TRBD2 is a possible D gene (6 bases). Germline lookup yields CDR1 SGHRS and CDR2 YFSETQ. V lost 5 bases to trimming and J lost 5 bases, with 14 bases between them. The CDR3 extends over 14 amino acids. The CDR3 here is CASRNAGGDNEQFF. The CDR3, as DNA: TGCGCCAGCAGAAACGCAGGAGGGGACAATGAGCAGTTCTTC.

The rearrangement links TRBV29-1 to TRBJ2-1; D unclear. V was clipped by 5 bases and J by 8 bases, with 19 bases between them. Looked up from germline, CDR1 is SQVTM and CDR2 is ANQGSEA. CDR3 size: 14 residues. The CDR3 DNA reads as TGCAGCGTTCACTCTTCTTATCCACGGTATGAGCAGTTCTTC. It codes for CSVHSSYPRYEQFF.

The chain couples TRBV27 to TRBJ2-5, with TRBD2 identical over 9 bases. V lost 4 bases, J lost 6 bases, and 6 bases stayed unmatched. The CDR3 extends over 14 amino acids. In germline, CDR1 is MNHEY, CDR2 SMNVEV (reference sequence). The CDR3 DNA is TGTGCCAGCAGTTCAGCGGGAGGTCGGAAGACCCAGTACTTC. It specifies CASSSAGGRKTQYF.

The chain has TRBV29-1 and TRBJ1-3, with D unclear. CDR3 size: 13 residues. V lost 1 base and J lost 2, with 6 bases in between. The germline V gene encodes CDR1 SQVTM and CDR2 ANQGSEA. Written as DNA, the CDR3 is TGCAGCGTTGAAGGCGTCCCTGGAAACACCATATATTTT. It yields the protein CSVEGVPGNTIYF. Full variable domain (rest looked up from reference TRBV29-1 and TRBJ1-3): SAVISQKPSRDICQRGTSLTIQCQVDSQVTMMFWYRQQPGQSLTLIATANQGSEATYESGFVIDKFPISRPNLTFSTLTVSNMSPEDSSIYLCSVEGVPGNTIYFGEGSWLTVV.